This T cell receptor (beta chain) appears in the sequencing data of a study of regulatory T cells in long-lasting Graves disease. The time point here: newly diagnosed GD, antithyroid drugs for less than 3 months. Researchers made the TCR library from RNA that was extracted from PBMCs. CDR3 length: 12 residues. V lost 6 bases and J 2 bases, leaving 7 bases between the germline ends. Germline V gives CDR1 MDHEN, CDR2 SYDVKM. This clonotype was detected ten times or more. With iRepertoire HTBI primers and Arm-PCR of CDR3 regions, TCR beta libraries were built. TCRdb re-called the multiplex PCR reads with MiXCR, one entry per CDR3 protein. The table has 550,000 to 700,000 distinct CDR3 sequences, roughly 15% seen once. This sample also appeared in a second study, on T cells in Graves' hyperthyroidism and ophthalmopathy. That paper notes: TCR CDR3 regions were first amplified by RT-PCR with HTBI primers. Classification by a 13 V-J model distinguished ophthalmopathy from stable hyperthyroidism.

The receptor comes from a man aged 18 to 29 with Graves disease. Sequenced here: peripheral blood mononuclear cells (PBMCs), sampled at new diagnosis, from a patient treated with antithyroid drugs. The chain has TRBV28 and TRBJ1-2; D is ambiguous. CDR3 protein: CASSLENYGYTF. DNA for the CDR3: TGTGCCAGCAGCCTAGAGAACTATGGCTACACCTTC.